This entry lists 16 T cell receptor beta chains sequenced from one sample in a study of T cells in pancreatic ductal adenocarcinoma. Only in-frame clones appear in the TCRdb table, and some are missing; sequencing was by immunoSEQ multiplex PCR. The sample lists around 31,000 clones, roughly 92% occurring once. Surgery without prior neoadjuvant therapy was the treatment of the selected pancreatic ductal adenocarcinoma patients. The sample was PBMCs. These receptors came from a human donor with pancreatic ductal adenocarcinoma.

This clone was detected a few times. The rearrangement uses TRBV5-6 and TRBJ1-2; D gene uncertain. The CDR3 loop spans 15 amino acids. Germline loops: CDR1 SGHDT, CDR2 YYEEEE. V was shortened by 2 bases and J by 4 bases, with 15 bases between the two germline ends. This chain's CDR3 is CASSLGHTEGYGYTF. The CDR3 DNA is TGTGCCAGCAGCTTAGGCCACACGGAAGGCTATGGCTACACCTTC.

CDR3 nucleotides: TGTGCCAGCATAGGTCTTGGGACTTCGACAGATACGCAGTATTTT. Protein product: CASIGLGTSTDTQYF. V is TRBV27 and J is TRBJ2-3, with D possibly being TRBD2 (6 bases). Germline CDR1 is MNHEY and CDR2 is SMNVEV (reference sequence). Trimming took off 7 bases at V and 3 bases at J, with 17 bases between the two ends. The CDR3 runs to 15 residues.

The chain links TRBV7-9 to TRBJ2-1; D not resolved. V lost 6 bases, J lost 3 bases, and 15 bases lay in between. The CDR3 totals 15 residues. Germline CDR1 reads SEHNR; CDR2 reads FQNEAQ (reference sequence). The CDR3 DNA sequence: TGTGCCAGCAGGTCCCCGGCGTTTGGCTACAATGAGCAGTTCTTC. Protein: CASRSPAFGYNEQFF.

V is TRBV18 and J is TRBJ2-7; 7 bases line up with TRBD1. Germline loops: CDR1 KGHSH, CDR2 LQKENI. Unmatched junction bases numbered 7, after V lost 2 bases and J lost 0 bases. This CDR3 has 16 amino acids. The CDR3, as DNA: TGTGCCAGCTCACCAAGACAGGGCCAAAGCTCCTACGAGCAGTACTTC. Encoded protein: CASSPRQGQSSYEQYF. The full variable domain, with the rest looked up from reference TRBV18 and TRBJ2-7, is NAGVMQNPRHLVRRRGQEARLRCSPMKGHSHVYWYRQLPEEGLKFMVYLQKENIIDESGMPKERFSAEFPKEGPSILRIQQVVRGDSAAYFCASSPRQGQSSYEQYFGPGTRLTVT.

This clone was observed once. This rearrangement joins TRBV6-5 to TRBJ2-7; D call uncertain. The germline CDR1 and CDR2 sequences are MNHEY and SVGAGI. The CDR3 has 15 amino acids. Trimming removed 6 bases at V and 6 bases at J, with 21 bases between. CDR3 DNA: TGTGCCAGCAGCCCCCGGCAGTTGGCAATGGGCGAGCAGTACTTC. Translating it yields CASSPRQLAMGEQYF.

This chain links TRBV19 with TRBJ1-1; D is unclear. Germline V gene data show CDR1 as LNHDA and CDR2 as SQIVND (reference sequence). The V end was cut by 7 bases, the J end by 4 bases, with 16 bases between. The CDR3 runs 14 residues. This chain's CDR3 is CASTISITVTEAFF. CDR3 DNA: TGTGCCAGTACCATAAGTATTACGGTCACTGAAGCTTTCTTT.

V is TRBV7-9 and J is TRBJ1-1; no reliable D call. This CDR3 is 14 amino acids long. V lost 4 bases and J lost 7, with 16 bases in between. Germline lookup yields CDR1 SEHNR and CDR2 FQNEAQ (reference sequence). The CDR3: CASSSQGQLGEAFF. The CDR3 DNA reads TGTGCCAGCAGCTCCCAAGGGCAGTTGGGTGAAGCTTTCTTT.

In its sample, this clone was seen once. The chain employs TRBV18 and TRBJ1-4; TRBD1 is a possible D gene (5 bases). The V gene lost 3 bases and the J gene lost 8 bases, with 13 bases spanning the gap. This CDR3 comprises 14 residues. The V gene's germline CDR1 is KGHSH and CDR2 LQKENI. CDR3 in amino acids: CASSPGPQVEKLFF. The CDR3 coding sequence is TGTGCCAGCTCACCGGGACCACAAGTCGAAAAACTGTTTTTT.

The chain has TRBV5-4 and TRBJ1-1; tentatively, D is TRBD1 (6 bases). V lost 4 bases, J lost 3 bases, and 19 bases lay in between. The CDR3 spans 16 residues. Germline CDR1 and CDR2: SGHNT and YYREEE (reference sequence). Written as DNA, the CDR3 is TGTGCCAGCAGCCCAAAGAAGTGGAGGGGGTACACTGAAGCTTTCTTT. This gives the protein CASSPKKWRGYTEAFF.

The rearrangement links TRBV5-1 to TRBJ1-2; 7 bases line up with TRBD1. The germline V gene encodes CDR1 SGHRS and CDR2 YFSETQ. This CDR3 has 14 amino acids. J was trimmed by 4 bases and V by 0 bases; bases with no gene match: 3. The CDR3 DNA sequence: TGCGCCAGCAGCTTGGGACAGGGAACCTATGGCTACACCTTC. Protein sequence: CASSLGQGTYGYTF.

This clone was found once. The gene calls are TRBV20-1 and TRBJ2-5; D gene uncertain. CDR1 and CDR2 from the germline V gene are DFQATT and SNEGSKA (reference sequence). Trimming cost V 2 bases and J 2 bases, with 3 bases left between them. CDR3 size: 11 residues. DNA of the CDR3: TGCAGTGCTAGAAGGCAAGAGACCCAGTACTTC. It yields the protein CSARRQETQYF.

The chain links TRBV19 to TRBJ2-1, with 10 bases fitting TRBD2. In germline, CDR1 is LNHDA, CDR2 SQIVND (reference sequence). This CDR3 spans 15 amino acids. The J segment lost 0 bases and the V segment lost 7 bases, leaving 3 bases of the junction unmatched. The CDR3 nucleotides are TGTGCCAGTACCTCTAGCGGGAGCTCCTACAATGAGCAGTTCTTC. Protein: CASTSSGSSYNEQFF.

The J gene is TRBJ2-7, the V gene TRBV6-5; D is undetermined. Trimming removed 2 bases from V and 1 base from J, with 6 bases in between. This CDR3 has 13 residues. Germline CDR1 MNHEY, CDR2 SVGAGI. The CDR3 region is CASSYLKSYEQYF. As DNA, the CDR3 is TGTGCCAGCAGTTACCTGAAGTCCTACGAGCAGTACTTC.

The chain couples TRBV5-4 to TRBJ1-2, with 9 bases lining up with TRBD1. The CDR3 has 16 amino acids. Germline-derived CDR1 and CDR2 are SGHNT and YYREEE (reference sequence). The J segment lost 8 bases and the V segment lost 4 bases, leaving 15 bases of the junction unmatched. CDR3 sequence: CASSIYSRDRELGYTF. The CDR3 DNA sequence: TGTGCCAGCAGCATCTACTCCCGGGACAGGGAACTGGGCTACACCTTC.

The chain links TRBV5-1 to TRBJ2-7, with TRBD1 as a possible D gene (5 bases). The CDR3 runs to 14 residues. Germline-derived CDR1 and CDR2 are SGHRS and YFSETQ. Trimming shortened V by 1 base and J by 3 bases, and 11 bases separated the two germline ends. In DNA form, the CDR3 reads TGCGCCAGCAGCTTGCCCAGCCAGGGCTACGAGCAGTACTTC. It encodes CASSLPSQGYEQYF.

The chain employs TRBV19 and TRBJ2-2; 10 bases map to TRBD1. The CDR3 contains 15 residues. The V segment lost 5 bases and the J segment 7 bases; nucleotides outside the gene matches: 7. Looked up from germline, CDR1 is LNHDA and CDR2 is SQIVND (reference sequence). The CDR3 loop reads CASSPRQGAGGELFF. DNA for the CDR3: TGTGCCAGTAGTCCTCGACAGGGGGCTGGCGGGGAGCTGTTTTTT.